This T cell receptor beta chain was observed in a study of blood T cell repertoires in COVID-19. Using immunoSEQ multiplex PCR, the repertoire was profiled, and TCRdb retains in-frame clones only, with some absent. The top ten hold around 1.6% of the sample, which has more than 300,000 clones, around 86% seen once. This clone came up a few times. The germline V gene encodes CDR1 MGHRA and CDR2 YSYEKL. V was pared by 4 bases and J by 5 bases, with 6 bases of the junction left unmatched. The CDR3 totals 14 residues. The sequenced sample consisted of peripheral blood. This sequence joins TRBV4-1 and TRBJ2-5, with TRBD2 identical over 8 bases. The TCR was taken from a woman aged 45-59 years with acute or convalescent COVID-19. For the CDR3, the DNA is TGCGCCAGCAGCCGGGAGGGACTAGGGGAGACCCAGTACTTC. This gives the protein CASSREGLGETQYF.